This TCR beta chain was obtained from a study of blood T cell repertoires in COVID-19. Study-wide context: Italy, Spain and the United States were the sources of the convalescent and acute COVID-19 samples.

Only in-frame clones appear in the TCRdb table, and some are missing; sequencing was by immunoSEQ multiplex PCR. The sample lists about 69,000 clones, nearly 90% occurring once. Germline V lookup: CDR1 SGHVS, CDR2 FQNEAQ. V was shortened by 8 bases and J by 4 bases, with 19 bases between the two germline ends. There are 15 residues in the CDR3. The V and J genes are TRBV7-8 and TRBJ2-3, with D possibly TRBD2 on 5 matching bases. This sequence was found in a man aged 50 to 60 with acute or convalescent COVID-19. The specimen was peripheral blood. The CDR3 loop reads CASRDLERASDTQYF. CDR3 nucleotide sequence: TGTGCCAGCCGCGATCTCGAGAGGGCCTCAGATACGCAGTATTTT.